These 13 T cell receptor beta chains share one sample of origin, sequenced in a study of cytomegalovirus exposure and HLA in healthy donors. The protocol was immunoSEQ multiplex PCR, while the TCRdb copy is restricted to in-frame clones and leaves out a portion. Seen here are some 54,000 clones, about 93% observed once, and the top ten hold about 2.9%. The sequenced sample was PBMCs. The receptors here all came from a man younger than 35 in good health and CMV-seronegative.

The chain uses TRBV2 and TRBJ2-7; TRBD2 is a possible D gene (6 bases). This CDR3 has 13 amino acids. V was pared by 10 bases and J by 0 bases, with 13 bases between. CDR1 and CDR2 (germline): SNHLY, FYNNEI. Here the CDR3 reads CAIWGLHSYEQYF. CDR3 DNA: TGTGCCATCTGGGGACTGCACTCCTACGAGCAGTACTTC.

This chain connects TRBV5-6 to TRBJ1-2; D unresolved. Trimming cost V 3 bases and J 9 bases, with 15 bases left between them. The CDR3 loop spans 13 amino acids. Germline V gene lookup returns CDR1 SGHDT and CDR2 YYEEEE. The CDR3 spells CASSSTLVDRYTF. CDR3 sequence (DNA): TGTGCCAGCAGCTCGACTCTAGTAGATCGCTACACCTTC.

Written as DNA, the CDR3 is TGTGCCAGTACACGGGCCGGGATCAATGAGCAGTTCTTC. This gives the protein CASTRAGINEQFF. The rearrangement joins TRBV19 to TRBJ2-1; perhaps TRBD2 as D (5 bases). V gave up 7 bases and J gave up 6 bases, with 13 bases separating them. Germline-derived CDR1 and CDR2 are LNHDA and SQIVND (reference sequence). The CDR3 consists of 13 residues.

The chain has TRBV15 and TRBJ2-2; D possibly corresponds to TRBD1 (5 bases). This CDR3 comprises 13 residues. CDR1 and CDR2 (germline): LNHNV, YYDKDF (reference sequence). Trimming removed 1 base from V and 8 bases from J, with 8 bases in between. The CDR3 region is CATSRAKGGELFF. The DNA of the CDR3 is TGTGCCACCAGCAGAGCGAAGGGGGGGGAGCTGTTTTTT.

Of note for this clone: The same CDR3 is also encoded by other DNA sequences in this sample. The rearrangement joins TRBV6-1 to TRBJ2-2; 8 positions agree with TRBD1. The CDR3 spans 14 residues. V shed 6 bases, J shed 3 bases, and the junction held 3 bases outside the gene matches. The V gene's germline CDR1 is MNHNS and CDR2 SASEGT. As DNA, the CDR3 is TGTGCCAGCAGCGGGACAGGAGACACCGGGGAGCTGTTTTTT. Residues: CASSGTGDTGELFF.

This rearrangement joins TRBV5-4 to TRBJ2-5; 9 positions agree with TRBD1. The DNA end lines up better with TRBJ2-7; the J call may be wrong. Germline V gene data show CDR1 as SGHNT and CDR2 as YYREEE (reference sequence). This CDR3 has 14 amino acids. CDR3 amino acids: CASSPATGGYEQYF. CDR3 nucleotides: TGTGCCAGCAGCCCGGCGACAGGGGGCTACGAGCAGTACTTC.

The gene calls are TRBV7-2 and TRBJ2-5; 11 positions match TRBD2. V lost 3 bases and J lost 6; bases outside the gene matches: 9. CDR1 and CDR2 from the germline V gene are SGHTA and FQGNSA. The CDR3 has 16 amino acids. The CDR3: CASSFGSGRATKTQYF. The CDR3 nucleotides read TGTGCCAGCAGCTTTGGTAGCGGGAGGGCGACGAAGACCCAGTACTTC.

This chain uses TRBV27 with TRBJ1-1; a possible D gene is TRBD1 (5 bases). The CDR3 sequence is 14 residues long. Trimming shortened V by 3 bases and J by 4 bases, and 12 bases separated the two germline ends. Germline V gene lookup returns CDR1 MNHEY and CDR2 SMNVEV (reference sequence). CDR3 sequence: CASSFRRDRTEAFF. CDR3 in DNA: TGTGCCAGCAGTTTTCGCAGGGATCGCACTGAAGCTTTCTTT.

This chain links TRBV5-1 with TRBJ2-3, with unresolved D. Deletions cut 2 bases from V and 4 bases from J, with 8 bases between. CDR3 size: 13 residues. Germline V gives CDR1 SGHRS, CDR2 YFSETQ. The DNA of the CDR3 is TGCGCCAGCAGCTTAGAGCTGGCAGATACGCAGTATTTT. It translates to CASSLELADTQYF.

The chain recombines TRBV4-1 with TRBJ2-1, with 8 bases fitting TRBD2. CDR1 and CDR2 from the germline V gene are MGHRA and YSYEKL. The CDR3 totals 17 residues. Germline trimming cut 1 base from V and 0 bases from J; bases unmatched to any gene: 5. The CDR3, as DNA: TGCGCCAGCAGCCAAGGACTAGCGAAAAGCTCCTACAATGAGCAGTTCTTC. Translating gives CASSQGLAKSSYNEQFF.

The rearrangement links TRBV9 to TRBJ1-5; a possible D gene is TRBD1 (6 bases). The CDR3 runs 15 residues. The V and J ends lost 3 bases and 2 bases respectively, with 12 bases between them. The germline CDR1 and CDR2 sequences are SGDLS and YYNGEE. The CDR3 coding sequence is TGTGCCAGCAGCGCACAGGGCTCGGGCAATCAGCCCCAGCATTTT. As protein: CASSAQGSGNQPQHF.

The V gene is TRBV19, the J gene TRBJ2-7, with 8 bases lining up with TRBD1. This CDR3 is built from 15 residues. The V and J ends lost 2 bases and 11 bases, in that order; junction bases with no gene match: 14. CDR1 is LNHDA and CDR2 is SQIVND in the germline V gene (reference sequence). CDR3 coding DNA: TGTGCCAGTAGTATATTGTACGGGACAGGTGGTGGGAAGTACTTC. Its protein product is CASSILYGTGGGKYF. Full variable domain (remainder filled in from reference TRBV19 and TRBJ2-7): DGGITQSPKYLFRKEGQNVTLSCEQNLNHDAMYWYRQDPGQGLRLIYYSQIVNDFQKGDIAEGYSVSREKKESFPLTVTSAQKNPTAFYLCASSILYGTGGGKYFGPGTRLTVT.

The rearrangement links TRBV30 to TRBJ2-1; 13 nucleotides agree with TRBD2. The CDR3 runs 17 residues. V lost 1 base, J lost 10 bases, and 13 bases stayed unmatched. Germline CDR1 GTSNPN, CDR2 SVGIG (reference sequence). CDR3 coding DNA: TGTGCCTGGAGTGCGTCACTAGCGGGAGGGCCGGCGAGCGAGCAGTTCTTC. It is translated as CAWSASLAGGPASEQFF. Full variable domain (remainder filled in from reference TRBV30 and TRBJ2-1): SQTIHQWPATLVQPVGSPLSLECTVEGTSNPNLYWYRQAAGRGLQLLFYSVGIGQISSEVPQNLSASRPQDRQFILSSKKLLLSDSGFYLCAWSASLAGGPASEQFFGPGTRLTVL.